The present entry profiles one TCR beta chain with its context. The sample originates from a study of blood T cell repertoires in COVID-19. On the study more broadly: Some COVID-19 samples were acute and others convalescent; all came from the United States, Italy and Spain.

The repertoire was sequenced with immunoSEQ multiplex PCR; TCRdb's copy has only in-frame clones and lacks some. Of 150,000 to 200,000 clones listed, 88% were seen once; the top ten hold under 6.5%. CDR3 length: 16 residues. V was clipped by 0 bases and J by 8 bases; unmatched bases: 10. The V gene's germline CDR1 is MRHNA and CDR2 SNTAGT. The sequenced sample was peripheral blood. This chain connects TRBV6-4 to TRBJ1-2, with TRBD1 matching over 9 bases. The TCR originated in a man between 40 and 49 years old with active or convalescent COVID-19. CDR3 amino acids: CASSDSGTGSTGGYTF. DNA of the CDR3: TGTGCCAGCAGTGACTCTGGGACAGGGAGTACTGGGGGCTACACCTTC.